The text below deals with one TCR beta chain. Its target is not known. This entry belongs to a study of STAT5B mutations in CD4+ large granular lymphocyte leukemia. Study outcomes and limitations: 8/27 top patient clones versus 2/35 control clones were TRBV06-family. Main leukemic clonotypes were patient-specific, but roughly 25% appeared at low frequency elsewhere. Data were not HLA-matched across samples.

Germline loops: CDR1 SGHTA, CDR2 FQGNSA. The CDR3 contains 14 residues. V was clipped by 2 bases and J by 7 bases, with 12 bases between them. Assay used: immunoSEQ multiplex PCR; TCRdb lists only in-frame clones, some missing. The table has under 35,000 clones, approximately 72% seen once. Controls came from buffy coats of healthy blood donors. Material for sequencing was CD4+ T cells from blood buffy coats. The rearrangement uses TRBV7-2 and TRBJ1-5, with D unclear. This TCR was sampled from a human donor in good health. The DNA for the CDR3 is TGTGCCAGCAGCTTACGACGGGGTAGCCAGCCCCAGCATTTT. Amino acid sequence: CASSLRRGSQPQHF.